This T cell receptor (beta chain) stems from a study of blood T cell repertoires in COVID-19. Study background: Samples of COVID-19 (acute and convalescent) were obtained from the United States, Italy and Spain. Sources were T cells, B-cell-depleted T cells, or PBMCs; the material itself was cDNA or gDNA.

Original handling: Amplified reference gene primers provided the basis for estimating nucleated cell counts. Assay used: immunoSEQ multiplex PCR; TCRdb lists only in-frame clones, some missing. V and J calls and clone size are given by that table; D and trimming were obtained from the DNA. The sample consists of around 140,000 clones, around 88% of them appearing once. It was during active infection that Seattle patients were enrolled and then longitudinally followed. The specimen was peripheral blood. This sequence was found in a man aged 60 to 75 with COVID-19, enrolled during active disease.

CDR3 residues: CASSGGTGGVSPLHF. CDR3 nucleotide sequence: TGTGCCAGCAGCGGGGGGACAGGGGGCGTCTCACCCCTCCACTTT. The V call is TRBV9, the J call TRBJ1-6; 12 positions agree with TRBD1. Germline loops: CDR1 SGDLS, CDR2 YYNGEE. The CDR3 loop spans 15 amino acids. V shed 3 bases and J 10 bases; nucleotides not matched to a gene: 5.